Listed here are 11 T cell receptor beta chains from one sample, sequenced in a study of T-cell reconstitution after alpha-beta-depleted transplantation in children. Unique molecular identifiers were incorporated during preparation of the TCRbeta library. TCRdb re-called the PCR reads with MiXCR, one entry per CDR3 protein. The sample lists roughly 310,000 distinct CDR3 sequences, approximately 23% occurring once. The material was PBMCs, mostly from graft donor cells, obtained 180 days after TCRalphabeta/CD19-depleted stem cell transplant. All receptors come from a male patient aged 10 to 17 who had a stem cell transplant for acute lymphoblastic leukemia, so the T cells may come from the graft donor.

This clonotype showed up just a few times. The V call is TRBV4-1, the J call TRBJ2-7, with 7 bases that match TRBD2. CDR3 length: 14 amino acids. Germline CDR1 is MGHRA and CDR2 is YSYEKL. The junction had 10 bases not matched to a gene; V was cut back by 6 bases and J by 5 bases. The CDR3 sequence is CASRSPAGRNEQYF. CDR3 bases: TGCGCCAGCAGATCACCAGCGGGACGGAACGAGCAGTACTTC.

The chain joins TRBV20-1 to TRBJ2-3; D is undetermined. The CDR3 is made up of 14 amino acids. The V gene lost 6 bases and the J gene lost 4 bases, with 17 bases spanning the gap. Germline loops: CDR1 DFQATT, CDR2 SNEGSKA (reference sequence). The CDR3 bases are TGCAGTGCGCCCCTTCCGACTGTATCAGATACGCAGTATTTT. Its translation is CSAPLPTVSDTQYF.

A few counts support this clonotype. The CDR3 region has the DNA TGCAGCGTTGAGATTGGCAGGGGAGCTTTCTTT. Amino acid sequence: CSVEIGRGAFF. V and J are TRBV29-1 and TRBJ1-1, with TRBD1 as a possible D gene (6 bases). CDR1 is SQVTM, CDR2 ANQGSEA, per germline. Trimming removed 3 bases from V and 10 bases from J, with 12 bases in between. The CDR3 is 11 residues long. Supplemented by reference TRBV29-1 and TRBJ1-1, the full variable domain reads SAVISQKPSRDICQRGTSLTIQCQVDSQVTMMFWYRQQPGQSLTLIATANQGSEATYESGFVIDKFPISRPNLTFSTLTVSNMSPEDSSIYLCSVEIGRGAFFGQGTRLTVV.

This clonotype was picked up one time. The chain carries TRBV2 and TRBJ2-7; 10 bases match TRBD2. CDR1 and CDR2 (germline): SNHLY, FYNNEI. V was pared by 10 bases and J by 6 bases, with 9 bases of the junction left unmatched. The CDR3 length is 13 residues. The CDR3 reads CATQREGLIEQYF. The CDR3, as DNA: TGTGCCACCCAGCGGGAGGGCCTTATCGAGCAGTACTTC.

As regards this clonotype: One end of the junction is discordant with germline, which a read error may explain. The chain employs TRBV7-7 and TRBJ2-7, with 9 bases aligning to TRBD1. Germline V gives CDR1 SSHAT, CDR2 FNYEAQ (reference sequence). There are 13 residues in the CDR3. CDR3 in amino acids: CASSGTGLGGWSF. The DNA of the CDR3 is TGTGCCAGCAGCGGGACAGGGTTGGGAGGCTGGTCCTTC.

This clonotype was seen more than once but under ten times. The chain joins TRBV6-5 to TRBJ1-4; D unclear. The CDR3 length is 16 residues. Germline V gene sequence: CDR1 MNHEY, CDR2 SVGAGI. With 2 bases removed from V and 0 bases from J, the gap between germline ends came to 10 bases. The CDR3 region is CASSYLQAPTNEKLFF. The CDR3 DNA reads TGTGCCAGCAGTTACCTCCAGGCTCCAACTAATGAAAAACTGTTTTTT.

This clonotype was seen many times. The rearrangement links TRBV12-3 or TRBV12-4 to TRBJ1-2; D not certain. The CDR3 is 15 amino acids. V was pared by 1 base and J by 4 bases, with 13 bases between. The CDR3 region is CASSLGLSAAYGYTF. Here the CDR3 DNA reads TGTGCCAGCAGTTTAGGTCTGTCGGCAGCCTATGGCTACACCTTC.

The gene calls are TRBV3-1 and TRBJ2-1; D is possibly TRBD1 or TRBD2 (6 bases each). The CDR3 length is 12 residues. Trimming took 5 bases from V and 12 from J, leaving 14 bases between them. CDR1 and CDR2 (germline): LGHDT, YNNKEL (reference sequence). The CDR3 spells CASSGRGGMQFF. Here the CDR3 DNA reads TGTGCCAGCAGCGGAAGAGGGGGGATGCAGTTCTTC.

This chain uses TRBV12-3 or TRBV12-4 with TRBJ2-5; 8 bases fit TRBD2. The CDR3 is 14 amino acids. Trimming took 4 bases from V and 6 from J; bases not matched to a gene: 7. The DNA of the CDR3 is TGTGCCAGCAGTTGGACTAGCCCAGGGCAGACCCAGTACTTC. This translates into CASSWTSPGQTQYF.

To note about this clonotype: Mismatch with germline at one junction end may stem from a read error. The gene calls are TRBV20-1 and TRBJ2-1; 10 nucleotides line up with TRBD2. There are 15 residues in the CDR3. The V gene's germline CDR1 is DFQATT and CDR2 SNEGSKA (reference sequence). The CDR3 is CCATPGLAPYNEQFF. CDR3 DNA: TGCTGTGCCACTCCGGGACTAGCGCCTTACAATGAGCAGTTCTTC.

The chain combines TRBV20-1 with TRBJ2-7; 9 nucleotides match TRBD2. V shed 6 bases, J shed 5 bases, and the junction held 8 bases outside the gene matches. This CDR3 spans 13 amino acids. Germline loops: CDR1 DFQATT, CDR2 SNEGSKA (reference sequence). The CDR3 protein is CSAGGRALDEQYF. CDR3 sequence (DNA): TGCAGTGCCGGCGGGAGGGCCCTGGACGAGCAGTACTTC.